This entry lists 31 T cell receptor beta chains sequenced from one sample in a study of T cell repertoires in cytomegalovirus infection. A single record per CDR3 protein comes from TCRdb applying MiXCR to the reads. The data contain fewer than 650,000 distinct CDR3 sequences, under 45% of them singletons. Which antigens these TCRs recognize remains unknown. This specimen was cultured PBMCs, taken from culture after CMV antigen stimulation. The receptors shown here come from a human donor in good health (CMV status not recorded). Some clones in this sample may be carry-over from other donors' samples.

This clonotype appeared a few times. The rearrangement uses TRBV7-9 and TRBJ2-5; TRBD2 might be the D (5 bases). Germline assignment: CDR1 SEHNR and CDR2 FQNEAQ (reference sequence). The CDR3 has 13 amino acids. Trimming left V 3 bases short and J 6 bases short, with 11 bases between. Here the CDR3 DNA reads TGTGCCAGCAGCTTCGAGGGAAAGCAGACCCAGTACTTC. It translates to CASSFEGKQTQYF.

This clonotype was recorded a few times. The chain uses TRBV20-1 and TRBJ2-5; 11 bases align to TRBD2. The CDR3 runs 14 residues. Germline CDR1 reads DFQATT; CDR2 reads SNEGSKA (reference sequence). The V gene end was trimmed by 5 bases and the J gene end by 4 bases; junction bases not matched to a gene: 6. CDR3 residues: CSARLSGGGETQYF. CDR3 DNA sequence: TGCAGTGCTCGACTTAGCGGGGGGGGAGAGACCCAGTACTTC.

The chain combines TRBV7-6 with TRBJ1-1, with D unclear. The V end was cut by 3 bases, the J end by 3 bases, with 17 bases between. This CDR3 contains 16 residues. CDR1 and CDR2 (germline): SGHVS, FNYEAQ. The CDR3 region is CASSLGRVLSDTEAFF. The CDR3 coding sequence is TGTGCCAGCAGCTTGGGGAGAGTCTTGTCGGACACTGAAGCTTTCTTT.

This chain connects TRBV12-3 or TRBV12-4 to TRBJ2-2, with 12 bases fitting TRBD1. J was trimmed by 7 bases and V by 6 bases; bases with no gene match: 12. The CDR3 spans 17 residues. The DNA for the CDR3 is TGTGCCAGCAGAGATTCCGGGACAGGGGGCCTCCACGGGGAGCTGTTTTTT. Translating gives CASRDSGTGGLHGELFF.

This clonotype was seen more than once but under ten times. V is TRBV7-2 and J is TRBJ2-7; 7 nucleotides match TRBD2. CDR3 size: 18 residues. Germline trimming cut 2 bases from V and 0 bases from J; bases unmatched to any gene: 13. Germline CDR1 is SGHTA and CDR2 is FQGNSA. Here the CDR3 reads CASSLLIKRGKISYEQYF. The CDR3 DNA sequence: TGTGCCAGCAGCTTACTCATCAAGCGGGGCAAAATCTCCTACGAGCAGTACTTC.

This clonotype was detected only a few times. The chain has TRBV7-2 and TRBJ2-3; D ambiguous. CDR3 length: 11 residues. Deletions cut 5 bases from V and 4 bases from J, with 4 bases between. Germline V gene data show CDR1 as SGHTA and CDR2 as FQGNSA. CDR3 protein: CASSGSDTQYF. CDR3 nucleotide sequence: TGTGCCAGCAGCGGTTCAGATACGCAGTATTTT.

This clonotype was detected only a few times. This rearrangement joins TRBV7-9 to TRBJ2-5; tentatively, D is TRBD1 (6 bases). CDR1 SEHNR and CDR2 FQNEAQ come from the germline V gene (reference sequence). This CDR3 is built from 15 residues. Trimming cost V 5 bases and J 5 bases, with 18 bases left between them. The CDR3 region has the DNA TGTGCCAGCAGCCCAGGGGTGCTTTTGATGGAGACCCAGTACTTC. This encodes CASSPGVLLMETQYF. Looking up the rest from reference TRBV7-9 and TRBJ2-5 gives the full variable domain: DTGVSQNPRHKITKRGQNVTFRCDPISEHNRLYWYRQTLGQGPEFLTYFQNEAQLEKSRLLSDRFSAERPKGSFSTLEIQRTEQGDSAMYLCASSPGVLLMETQYFGPGTRLLVL.

This chain uses TRBV20-1 with TRBJ2-1; 13 positions match TRBD2. V lost 6 bases, J lost 1 base, and 9 bases stayed unmatched. CDR1 is DFQATT and CDR2 is SNEGSKA in the germline V gene (reference sequence). The CDR3 consists of 17 residues. The DNA for the CDR3 is TGCAGTGCCCGACTAGCGGGAGGTCAACGGTCCTACAATGAGCAGTTCTTC. This codes for CSARLAGGQRSYNEQFF.

This chain connects TRBV27 to TRBJ1-5; maybe TRBD1 (6 bases). CDR3 length: 15 amino acids. V lost 3 bases to trimming and J lost 3 bases, with 12 bases between them. The germline V gene has CDR1 MNHEY and CDR2 SMNVEV (reference sequence). In DNA, the CDR3 is TGTGCCAGCAGTTTGACGCAGGGGTTCAATCAGCCCCAGCATTTT. It translates to CASSLTQGFNQPQHF.

The chain combines TRBV7-9 with TRBJ1-2; D might be TRBD1 (5 bases). V was trimmed by 5 bases and J by 4 bases, leaving 11 bases between them. CDR1 is SEHNR, CDR2 FQNEAQ, per germline (reference sequence). This CDR3 has 13 residues. CDR3 loop: CASSEDRVYGYTF. Here the CDR3 DNA reads TGTGCCAGCAGCGAAGACAGAGTCTATGGCTACACCTTC. The full variable domain, in which reference TRBV7-9 and TRBJ1-2 provide the parts outside the CDR3, is DTGVSQNPRHKITKRGQNVTFRCDPISEHNRLYWYRQTLGQGPEFLTYFQNEAQLEKSRLLSDRFSAERPKGSFSTLEIQRTEQGDSAMYLCASSEDRVYGYTFGSGTRLTVV.

The V call is TRBV7-6, the J call TRBJ1-4; 7 nucleotides agree with TRBD1. CDR1 is SGHVS, CDR2 FNYEAQ, per germline. J was trimmed by 0 bases and V by 9 bases; bases with no gene match: 10. The CDR3 is 16 amino acids. The CDR3, as DNA: TGTGCCAGTGGGGGACAGAGTCTTCCAACTAATGAAAAACTGTTTTTT. As protein: CASGGQSLPTNEKLFF.

This clonotype has a handful of counts. The chain carries TRBV7-2 and TRBJ2-1; a weak D match, TRBD2 (5 bases). V was pared by 0 bases and J by 7 bases, with 13 bases between. The CDR3 is made up of 15 amino acids. Germline V gene data show CDR1 as SGHTA and CDR2 as FQGNSA. CDR3: CASSLARSGSNEQFF. For the CDR3, the DNA is TGTGCCAGCAGCTTAGCGCGATCGGGGTCGAATGAGCAGTTCTTC.

This chain connects TRBV2 to TRBJ2-2; the D gene is possibly TRBD1 (5 bases). The germline V gene has CDR1 SNHLY and CDR2 FYNNEI. Trimming removed 5 bases from V and 6 bases from J, with 13 bases in between. The CDR3 spans 14 residues. CDR3: CASSLGARAGELFF. In DNA, the CDR3 is TGTGCCAGCAGTCTAGGGGCTCGGGCCGGGGAGCTGTTTTTT.

The chain employs TRBV7-6 and TRBJ2-1, with 7 bases matching TRBD2. The CDR3 has 18 residues. V lost 4 bases, J lost 0 bases, and 12 bases stayed unmatched. The V gene's germline CDR1 is SGHVS and CDR2 FNYEAQ. CDR3 nucleotides: TGTGCCAGCAGCTCACAACCTCCGGGACTACCCTCCTACAATGAGCAGTTCTTC. Its protein product is CASSSQPPGLPSYNEQFF.

This rearrangement joins TRBV6-5 to TRBJ2-5, with TRBD2 identical over 15 bases. The CDR3 is 16 amino acids. The V segment lost 5 bases and the J segment 0 bases; nucleotides outside the gene matches: 1. Germline V gene lookup returns CDR1 MNHEY and CDR2 SVGAGI. In DNA, the CDR3 is TGTGCCAGCAGTGGACTAGCGGGGGGGTACCAAGAGACCCAGTACTTC. This gives the protein CASSGLAGGYQETQYF.

The V and J genes are TRBV4-1 and TRBJ2-7; 9 bases match TRBD1. There are 13 residues in the CDR3. V dropped 6 bases and J dropped 6; count of bases not matched to a gene: 6. The germline V gene encodes CDR1 MGHRA and CDR2 YSYEKL. The CDR3 loop reads CASSLDRGGEQYF. The CDR3 nucleotides are TGCGCCAGCAGTCTGGACAGGGGAGGCGAGCAGTACTTC.

The V gene is TRBV12-3 or TRBV12-4, the J gene TRBJ2-1; maybe TRBD2 (5 bases). With 3 bases removed from V and 6 bases from J, the gap between germline ends came to 15 bases. The length of the CDR3 is 15 residues. CDR3: CASSFEINGVNEQFF. CDR3 DNA sequence: TGTGCCAGCAGTTTTGAGATTAACGGGGTCAATGAGCAGTTCTTC.

This clonotype was seen a few times. This chain uses TRBV6-1 with TRBJ1-5; possibly TRBD1 for D (5 bases). V dropped 7 bases and J dropped 5 bases, with 15 bases sitting between them. CDR1 and CDR2 (germline): MNHNS, SASEGT. The CDR3 is made up of 14 amino acids. The CDR3 bases are TGTGCCAGCAAAAGAGAGGGGCGGGATCAGCCCCAGCATTTT. This sequence encodes CASKREGRDQPQHF.

The V call is TRBV6-6, the J call TRBJ1-5, with D perhaps TRBD1 (5 bases). Germline V gene lookup returns CDR1 MNHNY and CDR2 SVGAGI (reference sequence). The CDR3 covers 15 residues. The V gene lost 0 bases and the J gene lost 2 bases, with 8 bases spanning the gap. CDR3 DNA: TGTGCCAGCAGTTACTCGGGGCAGGGCAATCAGCCCCAGCATTTT. This gives the protein CASSYSGQGNQPQHF.

J is TRBJ2-4 and V is TRBV7-2; TRBD2 might be the D (5 bases). V was cut by 5 bases and J by 7 bases, with 12 bases left in between. In germline, CDR1 is SGHTA, CDR2 FQGNSA. This CDR3 is built from 13 residues. The CDR3 nucleotides are TGTGCCAGCAGCCTGGGAGAAATGAACATTCAGTACTTC. Translating gives CASSLGEMNIQYF.

The rearrangement joins TRBV10-3 to TRBJ1-3, with TRBD1 matching over 9 bases. The germline V gene has CDR1 ENHRY and CDR2 SYGVKD. The CDR3 consists of 15 residues. The V segment lost 7 bases and the J segment 5 bases; nucleotides outside the gene matches: 9. The CDR3 reads CAIMGQGFFRNTIYF. CDR3 in DNA: TGTGCCATCATGGGACAGGGCTTCTTCAGAAACACCATATATTTT.

The gene calls are TRBV7-8 and TRBJ2-7; D is possibly TRBD2 (5 bases). Germline V lookup: CDR1 SGHVS, CDR2 FQNEAQ. With 1 base removed from V and 7 bases from J, the gap between germline ends came to 11 bases. This CDR3 is 13 amino acids long. For the CDR3, the DNA is TGTGCCAGCAGCTTAGGACAAAGAGGGGAGCAGTACTTC. Protein sequence: CASSLGQRGEQYF.

This chain's CDR3 is CASSLAGVVYEQYF. For the CDR3, the DNA is TGTGCCAGCAGCCTAGCGGGGGTTGTATACGAGCAGTACTTC. The V gene is TRBV6-1, the J gene TRBJ2-7; 10 nucleotides line up with TRBD2. The CDR3 loop spans 14 amino acids. J gave up 4 bases and V 6 bases, and 6 bases lay outside the gene matches. CDR1 MNHNS and CDR2 SASEGT come from the germline V gene.

In its sample, this clonotype was seen a few times. V and J are TRBV11-2 and TRBJ2-3, with TRBD2 as a possible D gene (6 bases). This CDR3 is built from 15 residues. V lost 1 base to trimming and J lost 0 bases, with 8 bases between them. CDR1 is SGHAT and CDR2 is FQNNGV in the germline V gene. In DNA, the CDR3 is TGTGCCAGCAGCTTAGTCGCGGGGAGCACAGATACGCAGTATTTT. As protein: CASSLVAGSTDTQYF.

V usage is TRBV12-3 or TRBV12-4 and J usage is TRBJ2-5; D ambiguous. Trimming cost V 7 bases and J 1 base, with 13 bases left between them. The CDR3 is made up of 14 amino acids. CDR3 residues: CASTAWPRQETQYF. The CDR3 coding sequence is TGTGCCAGCACCGCCTGGCCACGCCAAGAGACCCAGTACTTC.

This clonotype was counted only a few times. The chain employs TRBV6-5 and TRBJ2-7; 10 positions agree with TRBD1. Germline CDR1 and CDR2: MNHEY and SVGAGI. The CDR3 length is 13 residues. With 6 bases clipped from V and 3 bases from J, the junction kept 2 bases outside the gene matches. The CDR3 region is CASSGTGVYEQYF. The DNA of the CDR3 is TGTGCCAGCAGCGGGACAGGGGTCTACGAGCAGTACTTC.

V and J are TRBV7-2 and TRBJ2-7; TRBD1 agrees at 10 bases. This CDR3 is built from 15 residues. Per germline, CDR1 SGHTA and CDR2 FQGNSA. V was clipped by 5 bases and J by 4 bases; unmatched bases: 8. The CDR3, as DNA: TGTGCCAGCAGCACCCGGACAGGGGGGGTGTACGAGCAGTACTTC. Residues: CASSTRTGGVYEQYF.

There are many counts of this clonotype. V is TRBV7-8 and J is TRBJ2-3; TRBD1 matches at 7 bases. The CDR3 extends over 17 amino acids. With V trimmed by 4 bases and J by 1 base, 11 bases remained unmatched. Germline V CDR1 and CDR2: SGHVS, FQNEAQ. CDR3 region: CASSSPRAGTGTDTQYF. The CDR3 region has the DNA TGTGCCAGCAGCTCCCCAAGAGCCGGGACAGGCACAGATACGCAGTATTTT.

This clonotype came up many times. The chain has TRBV7-2 and TRBJ2-2; D is unresolved. There are 15 residues in the CDR3. The V end was cut by 1 base, the J end by 5 bases, with 11 bases between. Germline V gives CDR1 SGHTA, CDR2 FQGNSA. CDR3 loop: CASSLGYPWTGELFF. DNA of the CDR3: TGTGCCAGCAGCTTAGGGTACCCTTGGACCGGGGAGCTGTTTTTT.

This clonotype was seen more than once but under ten times. The rearrangement links TRBV4-1 to TRBJ2-3; D possibly uses TRBD1 or TRBD2 (5 bases each). Trimming took off 1 base at V and 6 bases at J, with 11 bases between the two ends. Germline V lookup: CDR1 MGHRA, CDR2 YSYEKL. CDR3 length: 14 residues. The CDR3 loop reads CASSQGGTADTQYF. The CDR3 nucleotides are TGCGCCAGCAGCCAAGGGGGGACCGCGGATACGCAGTATTTT.

This clonotype occurred a few times. This chain links TRBV2 with TRBJ2-3; D perhaps matches TRBD2 (6 bases). This CDR3 has 16 residues. The V and J ends lost 4 bases and 0 bases respectively, with 14 bases between them. The V gene's germline CDR1 is SNHLY and CDR2 FYNNEI. The CDR3 is CASSVGGIRSTDTQYF. CDR3 sequence (DNA): TGTGCCAGCAGTGTGGGCGGGATACGGAGCACAGATACGCAGTATTTT. Variable domain in full (rest from reference TRBV2 and TRBJ2-3): EPEVTQTPSHQVTQMGQEVILRCVPISNHLYFYWYRQILGQKVEFLVSFYNNEISEKSEIFDDQFSVERPDGSNFTLKIRSTKLEDSAMYFCASSVGGIRSTDTQYFGPGTRLTVL.